These T cell receptor beta chains were read from a single sample in a study of immune cell composition in non-small cell lung cancer. Assay: immunoSEQ multiplex PCR; the TCRdb copy retains only in-frame clones and omits some. The sample carries under 6,000 clones, roughly 79% recorded once. Sequenced: lung tumor tissue. These receptors came from a human donor with non-small cell lung cancer. Both conserved end residues are part of each CDR3. Fields, in order: clone size, V gene, D gene, J gene, CDR3 protein, CDR3 DNA. The D gene is left open where the match is weak. Rows give clone size only sometimes, using once, few, many, or a class for an expanded clone.

-	TRBV4-2	TRBD2	TRBJ2-5	CASSPGLAGGPVETQYF	TGTGCCAGCAGCCCAGGACTAGCGGGAGGGCCGGTAGAGACCCAGTACTTC
-	TRBV5-1	TRBD1	TRBJ2-7	CASSLGDRDYEQYF	TGCGCCAGCAGCTTGGGGGACAGGGACTACGAGCAGTACTTC
-	TRBV11-2	TRBD1	TRBJ1-1	CASSYDRENTEAFF	TGTGCCAGCAGCTACGACAGGGAGAACACTGAAGCTTTCTTT
-	TRBV5-6	-	TRBJ2-5	CASSSGLQETQYF	TGTGCCAGCAGCTCGGGACTCCAAGAGACCCAGTACTTC
-	TRBV19	TRBD1	TRBJ1-4	CASNPKQGGEKLFF	TGTGCCAGTAACCCCAAACAGGGGGGAGAAAAACTGTTTTTT
large	TRBV21-1	-	TRBJ2-5	CASSNRQQETQYF	TGTGCCAGCAGCAACAGACAGCAAGAGACCCAGTACTTC
-	TRBV7-3	-	TRBJ2-2	CASSLRRQGRTGELFF	TGTGCCAGCAGCTTAAGGCGGCAGGGGCGCACCGGGGAGCTGTTTTTT
-	TRBV28	TRBD1	TRBJ1-1	CASSVGQGGTEAFF	TGTGCCAGCAGTGTGGGACAGGGGGGGACTGAAGCTTTCTTT
-	TRBV19	-	TRBJ1-3	CASRDSYSGNTIYF	TGTGCCAGTAGGGACAGTTACTCTGGAAACACCATATATTTT
-	TRBV28	TRBD1	TRBJ1-4	CASSITGGGEKLFF	TGTGCCAGCAGTATTACAGGGGGAGGTGAAAAACTGTTTTTT
-	TRBV5-1	-	TRBJ1-3	CASSLVGAGGNTIYF	TGCGCCAGCAGCTTGGTGGGGGCAGGTGGAAACACCATATATTTT
large	TRBV4-3	TRBD1	TRBJ1-6	CASSQNRGSPLHF	TGCGCCAGCAGCCAAAACAGGGGGTCACCCCTCCACTTT
-	TRBV6-5	TRBD1	TRBJ2-5	CASRMTGGASQYF	TGTGCCAGCAGGATGACAGGGGGCGCTTCTCAGTACTTC
-	TRBV10-1	TRBD2	TRBJ2-2	CASSESREGPYTGELFF	TGCGCCAGCAGTGAGTCGAGGGAGGGTCCGTACACCGGGGAGCTGTTTTTT
-	TRBV6-1	TRBD1	TRBJ1-2	CASSRQGAGGYTF	TGTGCCAGCAGTCGACAGGGGGCGGGAGGCTACACCTTC
-	TRBV29-1	-	TRBJ2-5	CSVRDRLSQETQYF	TGCAGCGTTCGAGACAGGCTATCCCAAGAGACCCAGTACTTC
few	TRBV5-4	-	TRBJ1-2	CASSAGRENYGYTF	TGTGCCAGCAGCGCGGGACGAGAGAACTATGGCTACACCTTC
-	TRBV11-3	TRBD2	TRBJ2-7	CASSFGLAGEQYF	TGTGCCAGCAGCTTTGGGCTAGCGGGAGAGCAGTACTTC
-	TRBV4-1	-	TRBJ2-1	CASSQVKDYLNNEQFF	TGCGCCAGCAGCCAAGTCAAGGACTATCTAAACAATGAGCAGTTCTTC
-	TRBV20-1	TRBD1	TRBJ1-3	CSARGGNTIYF	TGCAGTGCCAGGGGGGGAAACACCATATATTTT
-	TRBV28	-	TRBJ1-1	CASSLQGSNTEAFF	TGTGCCAGCAGTTTACAGGGATCCAACACTGAAGCTTTCTTT
-	TRBV14	-	TRBJ1-4	CASSQDREKLFF	TGTGCCAGCAGCCAAGATCGGGAAAAACTGTTTTTT
-	TRBV19	TRBD1	TRBJ2-5	CASSLTGGLTQETQYF	TGTGCCAGTAGTCTGACAGGGGGCCTTACACAAGAGACCCAGTACTTC
once	TRBV7-8	-	TRBJ2-1	CASSLERALYNEQFF	TGTGCCAGCAGCTTAGAGAGGGCCCTCTACAATGAGCAGTTCTTC
-	TRBV2	TRBD1	TRBJ1-3	CASSEWTGRFGNTIYF	TGTGCCAGCAGTGAATGGACAGGGAGGTTTGGAAACACCATATATTTT
-	TRBV5-1	TRBD2	TRBJ2-3	CASSVLASPDTQYF	TGCGCCAGCAGCGTACTAGCGTCCCCAGATACGCAGTATTTT
few	TRBV5-4	TRBD1	TRBJ2-7	CASSRGQGTGEQYF	TGTGCCAGCAGCCGGGGACAGGGAACGGGAGAGCAGTACTTC
-	TRBV29-1	TRBD2	TRBJ2-5	CSETGTGGTQYF	TGCAGCGAAACCGGGACGGGGGGGACCCAGTACTTC
-	TRBV29-1	TRBD1	TRBJ2-7	CSTSFDRAEQYF	TGCAGCACCTCCTTCGACAGGGCCGAGCAGTACTTC
once	TRBV5-1	TRBD1	TRBJ2-2	CASSLGQGGTGELFF	TGCGCCAGCAGCTTGGGACAGGGGGGCACCGGGGAGCTGTTTTTT
-	TRBV30	-	TRBJ2-7	CAWGLGEQYF	TGTGCCTGGGGACTTGGCGAGCAGTACTTC
-	TRBV7-9	-	TRBJ2-7	CASSGSGEQYF	TGTGCCAGCAGCGGATCAGGCGAGCAGTACTTC
-	TRBV28	-	TRBJ2-2	CASSLRTPNTGELFF	TGTGCCAGCAGTTTAAGGACACCGAACACCGGGGAGCTGTTTTTT
-	TRBV5-1	TRBD1	TRBJ2-5	CASSGQGQTQYF	TGCGCCAGCAGCGGACAGGGACAGACCCAGTACTTC
-	TRBV5-1	TRBD2	TRBJ2-7	CASSLIAGGNEQYF	TGCGCCAGCAGCTTGATAGCGGGGGGAAACGAGCAGTACTTC
medium-sized	TRBV29-1	-	TRBJ2-7	CSALLAGTYEQYF	TGCAGCGCCCTTCTAGCCGGTACCTACGAGCAGTACTTC
-	TRBV11-2	-	TRBJ1-2	CASSPRGGAYGYTF	TGTGCCAGCAGCCCCCGGGGGGGAGCCTATGGCTACACCTTC
once	TRBV28	-	TRBJ2-3	CASSNPRDITDTQYF	TGTGCCAGCAGTAACCCCAGGGATATCACAGATACGCAGTATTTT
-	TRBV6-5	TRBD1	TRBJ1-2	CASSRTGAYGYTF	TGTGCCAGCAGCCGTACAGGGGCCTATGGCTACACCTTC
-	TRBV6-5	-	TRBJ1-4	CASRPQGLEKLFF	TGTGCCAGCAGGCCTCAGGGTTTGGAAAAACTGTTTTTT
once	TRBV6-4	-	TRBJ1-2	CAITSLNYGYTF	TGTGCCATCACCAGTCTTAACTATGGCTACACCTTC
few	TRBV6-1	TRBD2	TRBJ2-7	CASSERTSGINEQYF	TGTGCCAGCAGTGAAAGGACTAGCGGGATCAACGAGCAGTACTTC
-	TRBV4-2	-	TRBJ1-4	CASSQEVRALEKLFF	TGTGCCAGCAGCCAAGAAGTCAGGGCCTTGGAAAAACTGTTTTTT
-	TRBV7-9	-	TRBJ1-1	CASSLAEREAFF	TGTGCCAGCAGCTTAGCTGAGAGGGAGGCTTTCTTT
-	TRBV28	TRBD1	TRBJ1-4	CASSSGQSNEKLFF	TGTGCCAGCAGTTCGGGACAGTCTAATGAAAAACTGTTTTTT